The rows below give T cell receptor beta chains drawn from one sample of a study of a mutant IDH1 vaccine in newly diagnosed glioma. Clones were read by immunoSEQ multiplex PCR, and TCRdb kept only the in-frame ones, dropping some. The sample lists 95,000 to 120,000 clones; roughly 90% were seen once. These receptors have no known antigen. Sequenced here: PBMCs, sampled from a glioma patient whose treatment included an IDH1 peptide vaccine. These receptors came from a woman between 45 and 60 years old with glioma. CDR3s include the opening cysteine and the closing phenylalanine or tryptophan. Each record gives: clone size, D gene, V gene, J gene, CDR3 DNA, CDR3 protein. D genes are given only for firm matches. Clone size is stated in some rows and not others, as once, few, many or a class when expanded.

clone_size: few; d_call: -; v_call: TRBV29-1; j_call: TRBJ2-1; cdr3_nt: TGCAGCGTTGCTGTTCAGGGAAACAATGAGCAGTTCTTC; cdr3_aa: CSVAVQGNNEQFF
clone_size: -; d_call: -; v_call: TRBV2; j_call: TRBJ1-2; cdr3_nt: TGTGCCAGCAGTGTTGTCACAGGCTGGGGCTACACCTTC; cdr3_aa: CASSVVTGWGYTF
clone_size: -; d_call: -; v_call: TRBV28; j_call: TRBJ1-2; cdr3_nt: TGTGCCAGCAGTTTTGACGGAAACTATGGCTACACCTTC; cdr3_aa: CASSFDGNYGYTF
clone_size: -; d_call: -; v_call: TRBV5-6; j_call: TRBJ2-5; cdr3_nt: TGTGCCAGCAGCTTGGTTTCGCAGACCCAGTACTTC; cdr3_aa: CASSLVSQTQYF
clone_size: few; d_call: -; v_call: TRBV28; j_call: TRBJ2-7; cdr3_nt: TGTGCCAGCAGTTTGAGGGGCTACGAGCAGTACTTC; cdr3_aa: CASSLRGYEQYF
clone_size: once; d_call: -; v_call: TRBV4-1; j_call: TRBJ2-7; cdr3_nt: TGCGCCAGCAGCCAAGATACGGGAGTGGGATACGAGCAGTACTTC; cdr3_aa: CASSQDTGVGYEQYF
clone_size: -; d_call: -; v_call: TRBV29-1; j_call: TRBJ2-1; cdr3_nt: TGCAGCGTGCCTGGGACTCTCCAGGAGGGCATTAGCTCCTACAATGAGCAGTTCTTC; cdr3_aa: CSVPGTLQEGISSYNEQFF
clone_size: -; d_call: -; v_call: TRBV5-1; j_call: TRBJ2-7; cdr3_nt: TGCGCCAGCAGCCCCCCAGAGCCTACCATCTACGAGCAGTACTTC; cdr3_aa: CASSPPEPTIYEQYF
clone_size: few; d_call: TRBD1; v_call: TRBV7-2; j_call: TRBJ2-7; cdr3_nt: TGTGCCAGCAGCGCCGCCGGGACAGGGGCCCACGAGCAGTACTTC; cdr3_aa: CASSAAGTGAHEQYF
clone_size: -; d_call: TRBD1; v_call: TRBV2; j_call: TRBJ2-4; cdr3_nt: TGTGCCAGCAGTGTAGGACAGGCGAACATTCAGTACTTC; cdr3_aa: CASSVGQANIQYF
clone_size: -; d_call: TRBD2; v_call: TRBV7-3; j_call: TRBJ2-3; cdr3_nt: TGTGCCAGCAGCGCACTAGCGGGGGGCACAGATACGCAGTATTTT; cdr3_aa: CASSALAGGTDTQYF
clone_size: -; d_call: -; v_call: TRBV29-1; j_call: TRBJ1-1; cdr3_nt: TGCAGCGTTGCTGTCACTGAAGCTTTCTTT; cdr3_aa: CSVAVTEAFF
clone_size: -; d_call: -; v_call: TRBV19; j_call: TRBJ1-3; cdr3_nt: TGTGCCAGCGCTACAAGGGAAGGAAACACCATATATTTT; cdr3_aa: CASATREGNTIYF
clone_size: -; d_call: -; v_call: TRBV9; j_call: TRBJ2-1; cdr3_nt: TGTGCCAGCAGCCCGCACCTAAGCTCCTACAATGAGCAGTTCTTC; cdr3_aa: CASSPHLSSYNEQFF
clone_size: once; d_call: -; v_call: TRBV5-1; j_call: TRBJ2-1; cdr3_nt: TGCGCCAGCAGCTTAGGGCAGAGCTCCTACAATGAGCAGTTCTTC; cdr3_aa: CASSLGQSSYNEQFF
clone_size: -; d_call: -; v_call: TRBV5-4; j_call: TRBJ1-1; cdr3_nt: TGTGCCAGCAGCCTAGTGGGGCAGACTGAAGCTTTCTTT; cdr3_aa: CASSLVGQTEAFF
clone_size: -; d_call: TRBD2; v_call: TRBV9; j_call: TRBJ2-1; cdr3_nt: TGTGCCAGCAGGGGGGCGGGAGGGCCGTATGAGCAGTTCTTC; cdr3_aa: CASRGAGGPYEQFF
clone_size: -; d_call: TRBD2; v_call: TRBV9; j_call: TRBJ2-7; cdr3_nt: TGTGCCAGCAGCGTAGCGGGGAGGGAGGGGTACGAGCAGTACTTC; cdr3_aa: CASSVAGREGYEQYF
clone_size: -; d_call: TRBD2; v_call: TRBV9; j_call: TRBJ2-4; cdr3_nt: TGTGCCAGCAGCGGACCTCTAGCGGGAGAGGAGGACATTCAGTACTTC; cdr3_aa: CASSGPLAGEEDIQYF
clone_size: -; d_call: -; v_call: TRBV5-1; j_call: TRBJ2-3; cdr3_nt: TGCGCCAGCAGCTTGGGGTGGGCTAGAGACACAGATACGCAGTATTTT; cdr3_aa: CASSLGWARDTDTQYF
clone_size: -; d_call: -; v_call: TRBV19; j_call: TRBJ2-7; cdr3_nt: TGTGCCAGTAGTATTCGTCCTCGGGACGAGCAGTACTTC; cdr3_aa: CASSIRPRDEQYF
clone_size: -; d_call: -; v_call: TRBV28; j_call: TRBJ2-3; cdr3_nt: TGTGCCAGCAGTAAGGGCGGAGGATCAGATACGCAGTATTTT; cdr3_aa: CASSKGGGSDTQYF
clone_size: -; d_call: -; v_call: TRBV28; j_call: TRBJ2-7; cdr3_nt: TGTGCCAGCAGTTCCCCTACCCGTTACTACGAGCAGTACTTC; cdr3_aa: CASSSPTRYYEQYF
clone_size: -; d_call: TRBD2; v_call: TRBV18; j_call: TRBJ2-1; cdr3_nt: TGTGCCAGCTCACCACGACTAGCGGGAGAAAGGGAGCAGTTCTTC; cdr3_aa: CASSPRLAGEREQFF
clone_size: -; d_call: TRBD1; v_call: TRBV30; j_call: TRBJ2-5; cdr3_nt: TGTGCCGGGGGGGACAGGGGAGAGACCCAGTACTTC; cdr3_aa: CAGGDRGETQYF
clone_size: -; d_call: -; v_call: TRBV30; j_call: TRBJ2-2; cdr3_nt: TGTGCCCTTCTCAAGGGGAAAGGTGCCGGGGAGCTGTTTTTT; cdr3_aa: CALLKGKGAGELFF
clone_size: once; d_call: TRBD1; v_call: TRBV5-6; j_call: TRBJ2-2; cdr3_nt: TGTGCCAGCATCCAACTGACAGGGGCCGGGGAGCTGTTTTTT; cdr3_aa: CASIQLTGAGELFF
clone_size: -; d_call: -; v_call: TRBV18; j_call: TRBJ1-3; cdr3_nt: TGTGCCAGCTCCCAATCCAGGGGCTCTGGAAACACCATATATTTT; cdr3_aa: CASSQSRGSGNTIYF